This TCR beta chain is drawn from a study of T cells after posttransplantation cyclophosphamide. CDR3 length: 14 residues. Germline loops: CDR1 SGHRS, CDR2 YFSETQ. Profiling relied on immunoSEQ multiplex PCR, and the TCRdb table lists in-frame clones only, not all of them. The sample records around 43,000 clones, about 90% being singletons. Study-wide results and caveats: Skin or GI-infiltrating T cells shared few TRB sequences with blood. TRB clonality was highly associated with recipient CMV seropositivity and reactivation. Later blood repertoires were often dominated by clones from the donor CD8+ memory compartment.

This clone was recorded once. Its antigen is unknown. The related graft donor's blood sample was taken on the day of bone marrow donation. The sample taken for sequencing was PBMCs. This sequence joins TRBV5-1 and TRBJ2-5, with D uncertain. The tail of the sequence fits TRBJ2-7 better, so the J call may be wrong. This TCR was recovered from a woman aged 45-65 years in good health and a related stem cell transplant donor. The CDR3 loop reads CASSGNLETYEQYF. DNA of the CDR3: TGCGCCAGCAGCGGCAACCTGGAGACCTACGAGCAGTACTTC.